The next 26 T cell receptor beta chains were all read from a single sample in a study of T cell responses to AZD1222 COVID-19 vaccine. Assay: immunoSEQ multiplex PCR; the TCRdb copy retains only in-frame clones and omits some. The sample lists some 110,000 clones; around nine tenths were seen once. Sample: peripheral blood, taken on day 0 of AZD1222 vaccination. The receptors derive from an adult in good health.

This chain connects TRBV18 to TRBJ1-5; 7 bases match TRBD1. CDR1 and CDR2 from the germline V gene are KGHSH and LQKENI. This CDR3 comprises 16 residues. V trimming: 1 base; J trimming: 6 bases; junction bases outside the gene matches: 9. CDR3 sequence reads: CASSPRAQGFSQPQHF. CDR3 DNA sequence: TGTGCCAGCTCACCACGGGCACAGGGGTTTAGTCAGCCCCAGCATTTT.

CDR3 sequence (DNA): TGTGCTAGTGGCTTCCTAGCGAGCCCAGCGACTTTC. Protein sequence: CASGFLASPATF. The chain uses TRBV12-5 and TRBJ2-6, with TRBD2 as a possible D gene (6 bases). V dropped 6 bases and J dropped 18 bases, with 18 bases sitting between them. The CDR3 extends over 12 amino acids. Germline V gene lookup returns CDR1 LGHNT and CDR2 FRNRAP. Using reference TRBV12-5 and TRBJ2-6 for the parts outside the CDR3, the full variable domain is DARVTQTPRHKVTEMGQEVTMRCQPILGHNTVFWYRQTMMQGLELLAYFRNRAPLDDSGMPKDRFSAEMPDATLATLKIQPSEPRDSAVYFCASGFLASPATFGAGSRLTVL.

The chain joins TRBV18 to TRBJ1-2; the D is unclear. Trimming took off 3 bases at V and 7 bases at J, with 24 bases between the two ends. Germline assignment: CDR1 KGHSH and CDR2 LQKENI. CDR3 length: 17 amino acids. CDR3 protein: CASSPAETLGPMGGYTF. CDR3 DNA sequence: TGTGCCAGCTCACCGGCTGAGACACTCGGGCCAATGGGTGGCTACACCTTC.

The DNA of the CDR3 is TGTGCCAGCAGCTTAACCCCTGGAAACACCATATATTTT. Its translation: CASSLTPGNTIYF. The genes are TRBV3-1 (or the pseudogene TRBV3-2) and TRBJ1-3; unclear D gene. The V end was cut by 5 bases, the J end by 2 bases, with 7 bases between. The CDR3 contains 13 residues. Germline lookup yields CDR1 LGHDT and CDR2 YNNKEL (reference sequence).

This chain uses TRBV6-5 with TRBJ1-5, with D unresolved. The germline gives CDR1 MNHEY, CDR2 SVGAGI. Trimming removed 10 bases at V and 2 bases at J, with 15 bases between. The CDR3 loop spans 14 amino acids. The DNA for the CDR3 is TGTGCCACCCGCGTCTGGGGTGGCAATCAGCCCCAGCATTTT. This encodes CATRVWGGNQPQHF.

This sequence joins TRBV10-3 and TRBJ2-5, with TRBD2 identical over 9 bases. The length of the CDR3 is 15 residues. The V gene's germline CDR1 is ENHRY and CDR2 SYGVKD. J was trimmed by 5 bases and V by 3 bases; bases with no gene match: 7. The CDR3 DNA reads TGTGCCATCAGTGATGTCGGCGGGGGGGCGGAGACCCAGTACTTC. It translates to CAISDVGGGAETQYF.

The J gene is TRBJ2-6, the V gene TRBV2; a possible D gene is TRBD2 (6 bases). Germline V CDR1 and CDR2: SNHLY, FYNNEI. V was trimmed by 7 bases and J by 3 bases, leaving 10 bases between them. There are 14 residues in the CDR3. The CDR3 DNA follows: TGTGCCAGCACGGGGGTATATGGGGCCAACGTCCTGACTTTC. Residues: CASTGVYGANVLTF.

The rearrangement joins TRBV18 to TRBJ2-7; D ambiguous. The CDR3 covers 13 residues. The germline V and J ends were trimmed by 5 bases and 0 bases, with 8 bases remaining between them. Germline loops: CDR1 KGHSH, CDR2 LQKENI. The CDR3 bases are TGTGCCAGCTCATCGACGGACTCCTACGAGCAGTACTTC. Translated: CASSSTDSYEQYF.

V gene TRBV10-3 combines with J gene TRBJ1-3; no clear D gene. The CDR3 length is 14 residues. Trimming took 3 bases from V and 0 from J, leaving 6 bases between them. The germline gives CDR1 ENHRY, CDR2 SYGVKD. CDR3 nucleotides: TGTGCCATCAGTGACACGACCTCTGGAAACACCATATATTTT. As protein: CAISDTTSGNTIYF.

V is TRBV18 and J is TRBJ2-1, with 10 bases matching TRBD2. The J segment lost 0 bases and the V segment lost 6 bases, leaving 11 bases of the junction unmatched. The CDR3 is 18 amino acids. The germline V gene encodes CDR1 KGHSH and CDR2 LQKENI. The CDR3, as DNA: TGTGCCAGCTCGCCTACTAGCGGGGCTTCGAGCTCCTACAATGAGCAGTTCTTC. Protein sequence: CASSPTSGASSSYNEQFF. Drawing the rest from reference TRBV18 and TRBJ2-1, the complete variable domain is NAGVMQNPRHLVRRRGQEARLRCSPMKGHSHVYWYRQLPEEGLKFMVYLQKENIIDESGMPKERFSAEFPKEGPSILRIQQVVRGDSAAYFCASSPTSGASSSYNEQFFGPGTRLTVL.

This clone turned up a few times. This sequence joins TRBV7-9 and TRBJ2-3; D unresolved. V lost 0 bases and J 7 bases, leaving 5 bases between the germline ends. Looked up from germline, CDR1 is SEHNR and CDR2 is FQNEAQ (reference sequence). This CDR3 comprises 12 residues. CDR3 coding DNA: TGTGCCAGCAGCTTAGCTCCCAATACGCAGTATTTT. This translates into CASSLAPNTQYF.

V and J are TRBV30 and TRBJ1-3; D possibly corresponds to TRBD1 (5 bases). Trimming removed 7 bases at V and 0 bases at J, with 13 bases between. CDR1 GTSNPN and CDR2 SVGIG come from the germline V gene (reference sequence). The CDR3 length is 14 residues. The CDR3 spells CAYHGGFSGNTIYF. The CDR3 DNA sequence: TGTGCCTATCATGGGGGGTTCTCTGGAAACACCATATATTTT.

The chain recombines TRBV25-1 with TRBJ1-5; D gene ambiguous. Germline V gene data show CDR1 as MGHDK and CDR2 as SYGVNS. Trimming pared 3 bases from V and 3 bases from J, leaving 6 bases between. This CDR3 spans 13 amino acids. The CDR3, as DNA: TGTGCCAGCAGTGACAGGAACAATCAGCCCCAGCATTTT. This gives the protein CASSDRNNQPQHF.

The chain employs TRBV6-6 and TRBJ1-1; D perhaps matches TRBD1 (6 bases). The CDR3 loop spans 14 amino acids. Trimming removed 1 base from V and 1 base from J, with 7 bases in between. The V gene's germline CDR1 is MNHNY and CDR2 SVGAGI (reference sequence). CDR3 sequence (DNA): TGTGCCAGCAGTTACTGGACAGAGAACACTGAAGCTTTCTTT. Its translation: CASSYWTENTEAFF.

The chain carries TRBV4-2 and TRBJ1-1; D is perhaps TRBD1 (6 bases). The CDR3 consists of 15 residues. Germline V gene lookup returns CDR1 LGHNA and CDR2 YNFKEQ. The V and J ends lost 1 base and 2 bases respectively, with 11 bases between them. The chain's CDR3 is CASSQGTGKNTEAFF. The CDR3 bases are TGTGCCAGCAGCCAAGGAACAGGGAAAAACACTGAAGCTTTCTTT.

The chain carries TRBV21-1 and TRBJ1-5; the DNA was not compared with TRBD1, the D call given in the table. TRBV21-1 is a pseudogene. The CDR3 is 15 residues long. The CDR3 region has the DNA TGTGCCAGCAGCAAAGCCAGGCAGGTGGATCAGCCCCAGCATTTT. This gives the protein CASSKARQVDQPQHF.

The V gene is TRBV5-1, the J gene TRBJ1-1; no definite D call. Germline CDR1 is SGHRS and CDR2 is YFSETQ. Trimming pared 3 bases from V and 6 bases from J, leaving 18 bases between. The CDR3 consists of 15 residues. The DNA of the CDR3 is TGCGCCAGCAGCTATTCCCTTTCGGGGAGCGCTGAAGCTTTCTTT. Its translation is CASSYSLSGSAEAFF.

The CDR3, as DNA: TGTGCAAGTCGGGGGGGGACCCCCAGCCACGAGCAGTACGTC. The encoded protein is CASRGGTPSHEQYV. The chain uses TRBV12-2 and TRBJ2-7; whether TRBD2, the table's D call, matches the DNA was not checked. TRBV12-2 is a pseudogene. This CDR3 spans 14 amino acids.

CDR3 amino acids: CASSQSYDEGTGELFF. CDR3 sequence (DNA): TGTGCCAGCAGCCAAAGTTACGATGAAGGGACCGGGGAGCTGTTTTTT. The chain combines TRBV3-1 (or the pseudogene TRBV3-2) with TRBJ2-2; D call uncertain. Germline V gene sequence: CDR1 LGHDT, CDR2 YNNKEL (reference sequence). V was cut by 2 bases and J by 5 bases, with 15 bases left in between. The CDR3 extends over 16 amino acids.

The V gene is TRBV30, the J gene TRBJ2-1; the match to TRBD2 covers 11 bases. V gave up 2 bases and J gave up 8 bases; unmatched junction bases: 11. Per the germline V gene, CDR1 is GTSNPN and CDR2 is SVGIG (reference sequence). The CDR3 sequence is 16 residues long. This CDR3 is CAWSITSGGQVDEQFF. As DNA, the CDR3 is TGTGCCTGGAGTATAACTAGCGGGGGCCAGGTCGATGAGCAGTTCTTC.

This chain uses TRBV7-9 with TRBJ1-2, with D possibly matching TRBD1 (5 bases). CDR1 is SEHNR, CDR2 FQNEAQ, per germline (reference sequence). The ends were cut back, 4 bases at V and 7 bases at J, with 16 bases in the middle. The CDR3 totals 14 residues. This CDR3 reads CASSSNRGAVGYTF. In nucleotides, the CDR3 is TGTGCCAGCAGCTCCAACCGCGGGGCAGTTGGCTACACCTTC.

The V gene is TRBV20-1, the J gene TRBJ1-3, with D tentatively TRBD1 (5 bases). This CDR3 is 15 amino acids long. Trimming removed 3 bases at V and 0 bases at J, with 12 bases between. The germline V gene encodes CDR1 DFQATT and CDR2 SNEGSKA (reference sequence). The CDR3 DNA follows: TGCAGTGCTAGTTGGCAGGGAACCTCTGGAAACACCATATATTTT. Its protein is CSASWQGTSGNTIYF.

The chain links TRBV6-5 to TRBJ2-7, with a tentative D call TRBD2 (5 bases). V was pared by 6 bases and J by 2 bases, with 17 bases between. Germline CDR1 MNHEY, CDR2 SVGAGI. This CDR3 spans 15 amino acids. The CDR3 protein is CASSRERGETYEQYV. The CDR3 DNA is TGTGCCAGCAGCCGTGAACGGGGAGAGACCTACGAGCAGTACGTC.

The rearrangement links TRBV7-9 to TRBJ1-4; D is perhaps TRBD1 (5 bases). The CDR3 spans 16 residues. The V end was cut by 2 bases, the J end by 0 bases, with 10 bases between. In germline, CDR1 is SEHNR, CDR2 FQNEAQ (reference sequence). Here the CDR3 DNA reads TGTGCCAGCAGCTTAACGAAGGGGACAACTAATGAAAAACTGTTTTTT. Protein sequence: CASSLTKGTTNEKLFF.

Concerning this clone itself: This sample includes further DNA sequences coding for the same CDR3. The V gene is TRBV2, the J gene TRBJ1-5; 9 positions agree with TRBD1. The CDR3 covers 13 residues. Germline assignment: CDR1 SNHLY and CDR2 FYNNEI. Unmatched junction bases numbered 4, after V lost 6 bases and J lost 7 bases. The CDR3 here is CASRGQGGQPQHF. For the CDR3, the DNA is TGTGCCAGCAGGGGACAGGGCGGGCAGCCCCAGCATTTT.

This sequence joins TRBV7-8 and TRBJ2-7; no clear D. Between the trimmed V and J ends, which lost 3 bases and 3 bases, there was a span of 9 bases. From germline, CDR1 is SGHVS and CDR2 FQNEAQ. The CDR3 consists of 13 residues. The CDR3 nucleotides read TGTGCCAGCAGCTTGGTAGTTCTCTACGAGCAGTACTTC. Amino acid sequence: CASSLVVLYEQYF.